The 4 T cell receptor beta chains below come from one sample, sequenced in a study of OX40 agonist ivuxolimab in advanced cancers. This table comes from immunoSEQ multiplex PCR, and its TCRdb copy is limited to in-frame clones, with some not included. The data show fewer than 85,000 clones, around 87% seen once. The sample was CD4+ or CD8+ T cells sorted from blood, taken in a trial of the OX40 agonist ivuxolimab. These receptors originate from an adult with an advanced solid tumor such as melanoma, head and neck, liver or kidney cancer.

V and J are TRBV9 and TRBJ2-4; D is undetermined. Trimming left V 0 bases short and J 0 bases short, with 10 bases between. This CDR3 is 16 amino acids long. Germline V gene lookup returns CDR1 SGDLS and CDR2 YYNGEE. The CDR3 nucleotides read TGTGCCAGCAGCGTAGCTTCCCTCCTAGCCAAAAACATTCAGTACTTC. It specifies CASSVASLLAKNIQYF.

This chain links TRBV14 with TRBJ2-3; no definite D call. The ends were cut back, 1 base at V and 5 bases at J, with 7 bases in the middle. Germline V gene data show CDR1 as SGHDN and CDR2 as FVKESK. The CDR3 runs 13 residues. The CDR3 region has the DNA TGTGCCAGCAGCCAAGGGAGAGTAGATACGCAGTATTTT. This translates into CASSQGRVDTQYF.

This chain uses TRBV2 with TRBJ2-7, with a possible D match to TRBD1 (5 bases). Trimming left V 1 base short and J 0 bases short, with 10 bases between. CDR1 is SNHLY, CDR2 FYNNEI, per germline. The CDR3 is 15 amino acids. CDR3 sequence reads: CASSEEGLSSYEQYF. CDR3 DNA: TGTGCCAGCAGTGAAGAGGGGTTAAGCTCCTACGAGCAGTACTTC.

The count of this clone is one. This chain uses TRBV6-1 with TRBJ1-4; the D gene is possibly TRBD1 (5 bases). V lost 6 bases to trimming and J lost 6 bases, with 17 bases between them. There are 15 residues in the CDR3. The germline gives CDR1 MNHNS, CDR2 SASEGT. CDR3 bases: TGTGCCAGCAGCCGAAGGGGAGGGTTTGATGAAAAACTGTTTTTT. It codes for CASSRRGGFDEKLFF.